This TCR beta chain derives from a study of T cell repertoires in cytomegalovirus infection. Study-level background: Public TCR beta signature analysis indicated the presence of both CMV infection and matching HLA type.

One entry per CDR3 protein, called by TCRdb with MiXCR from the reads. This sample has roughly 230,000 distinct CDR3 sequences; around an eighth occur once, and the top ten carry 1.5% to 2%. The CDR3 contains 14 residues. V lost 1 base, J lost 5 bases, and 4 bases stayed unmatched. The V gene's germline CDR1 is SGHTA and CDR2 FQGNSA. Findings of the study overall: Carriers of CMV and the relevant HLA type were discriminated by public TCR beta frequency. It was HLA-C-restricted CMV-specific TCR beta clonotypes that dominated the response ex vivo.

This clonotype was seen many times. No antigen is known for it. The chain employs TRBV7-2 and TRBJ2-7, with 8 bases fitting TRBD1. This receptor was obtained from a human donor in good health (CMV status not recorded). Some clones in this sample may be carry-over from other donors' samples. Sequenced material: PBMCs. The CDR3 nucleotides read TGTGCCAGCAGCTTAGGGGGACAGGCCCACGAGCAGTACTTC. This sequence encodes CASSLGGQAHEQYF.